What follows are 15 T cell receptor beta chains derived from one specimen sequenced in a study of shared clonotypes between healthy human individuals. Profiled with immunoSEQ multiplex PCR; TCRdb holds only in-frame clones, not every one. The sample contains 520,000 or so clones, 79% of which appear only once. Sequenced input: PBMCs. The receptor source for this set is a woman aged 40 to 55 in good health. Some clones in this sample may be carry-over from other donors' samples.

The chain is built from TRBV18 and TRBJ2-2; 8 bases line up with TRBD2. The ends lost 6 bases at V and 2 bases at J; junction bases unmatched: 8. Germline values: CDR1 KGHSH, CDR2 LQKENI. The CDR3 consists of 16 residues. The CDR3 loop reads CASSPRGGANTGELFF. The CDR3 DNA reads TGTGCCAGCTCCCCCCGGGGGGGTGCCAACACCGGGGAGCTGTTTTTT.

The CDR3 sequence is CASRRSGSTDEQYF. Here the CDR3 DNA reads TGCGCCAGCAGACGGTCGGGAAGTACCGACGAGCAGTACTTC. The chain is built from TRBV5-1 and TRBJ2-5, with a tentative D call TRBD2 (5 bases). The better agreement between TRBJ2-7 and the DNA end casts doubt on the J call. Germline V CDR1 and CDR2: SGHRS, YFSETQ. The CDR3 spans 14 residues.

This sequence joins TRBV5-4 and TRBJ1-2; 10 positions agree with TRBD1. Germline assignment: CDR1 SGHNT and CDR2 YYREEE (reference sequence). J lost 6 bases, V lost 0 bases, and 5 bases had no gene match. The CDR3 sequence is 15 residues long. CDR3 in amino acids: CASSLVTGTGDGYTF. In DNA form, the CDR3 reads TGTGCCAGCAGCTTGGTGACAGGGACAGGGGATGGCTACACCTTC. The entire variable domain, with the rest obtained from reference TRBV5-4 and TRBJ1-2, is as follows: ETGVTQSPTHLIKTRGQQVTLRCSSQSGHNTVSWYQQALGQGPQFIFQYYREEENGRGNFPPRFSGLQFPNYSSELNVNALELDDSALYLCASSLVTGTGDGYTFGSGTRLTVV.

The chain joins TRBV30 to TRBJ1-2; TRBD1 is a possible D gene (5 bases). V was trimmed by 2 bases and J by 6 bases, leaving 16 bases between them. The CDR3 sequence is 14 residues long. CDR1 is GTSNPN and CDR2 is SVGIG in the germline V gene (reference sequence). The CDR3 protein is CAWSPRVRGDGYTF. The CDR3 DNA is TGTGCCTGGAGTCCCAGGGTTCGTGGGGATGGCTACACCTTC.

A word on this clone: The sample carries other DNA sequences with the same CDR3. The rearrangement joins TRBV7-2 to TRBJ2-7; 10 positions agree with TRBD2. This CDR3 has 15 residues. CDR1 is SGHTA, CDR2 FQGNSA, per germline. V was pared by 0 bases and J by 1 base, with 0 bases of the junction left unmatched. For the CDR3, the DNA is TGTGCCAGCAGCTTAGCACTAGCGGGATCCTACGAGCAGTACTTC. Amino acids: CASSLALAGSYEQYF.

CDR3 protein: CSVERDRPYGYTF. The CDR3 DNA follows: TGCAGCGTTGAACGAGACCGTCCATATGGCTACACCTTC. The genes are TRBV29-1 and TRBJ1-2; D gene uncertain. In germline, CDR1 is SQVTM, CDR2 ANQGSEA. CDR3 size: 13 residues. The V end was cut by 2 bases, the J end by 5 bases, with 12 bases between.

In DNA form, the CDR3 reads TGTGCCAGCAGCTCCCATGGGACTGAAGCTTTCTTT. It yields the protein CASSSHGTEAFF. The chain carries TRBV5-6 and TRBJ1-1; D ambiguous. CDR1 and CDR2 (germline): SGHDT, YYEEEE. The CDR3 runs 12 residues. V lost 3 bases and J lost 5, with 8 bases in between.

The chain uses TRBV9 and TRBJ2-6; TRBD1 agrees at 8 bases. With V trimmed by 3 bases and J by 0 bases, 8 bases remained unmatched. This CDR3 has 18 amino acids. Per the germline V gene, CDR1 is SGDLS and CDR2 is YYNGEE. The CDR3 loop is CASSEGQDSVSGANVLTF. CDR3 nucleotides: TGTGCCAGCAGCGAGGGACAGGACAGCGTCTCTGGGGCCAACGTCCTGACTTTC.

On this clone: In the same sample, other DNA sequences code for this CDR3. The chain has TRBV7-2 and TRBJ2-7; 11 bases fit TRBD2. Germline V gene sequence: CDR1 SGHTA, CDR2 FQGNSA. This CDR3 has 14 residues. Germline trimming cut 3 bases from V and 4 bases from J; bases unmatched to any gene: 2. In DNA form, the CDR3 reads TGTGCCAGCAGCTTCACTAGCGGGAGTTACGAGCAGTACTTC. Translation gives CASSFTSGSYEQYF.

This clone has only one observation. V gene TRBV11-2 combines with J gene TRBJ1-5; 9 nucleotides match TRBD1. Germline loops: CDR1 SGHAT, CDR2 FQNNGV. Trimming at V came to 4 bases and at J to 4 bases, leaving 8 bases not matched to a gene. The CDR3 is 16 residues long. The CDR3 DNA sequence: TGTGCCAGCAGCTCACGGGGACAGGGCGCTAATCAGCCCCAGCATTTT. It encodes CASSSRGQGANQPQHF.

In this sample, this clone turned up once. This chain connects TRBV21-1 to TRBJ2-1; TRBD2, the table's D call, lacks a check against the DNA. TRBV21-1 is deemed a pseudogene. The CDR3 totals 15 residues. In DNA, the CDR3 is TGTGCCAGCAGCAACGCTATTGGTGAATACAATGAGCAGTTCTTC. It is translated as CASSNAIGEYNEQFF.

The gene calls are TRBV4-1 and TRBJ1-4, with 7 bases matching TRBD1. V lost 4 bases to trimming and J lost 4 bases; unmatched junction nucleotides: 3. This CDR3 contains 14 residues. In germline, CDR1 is MGHRA, CDR2 YSYEKL. CDR3 sequence (DNA): TGCGCCAGCAGCCTGGACAGGCTTAATGAAAAACTGTTTTTT. Its protein is CASSLDRLNEKLFF.

This sequence joins TRBV5-6 and TRBJ2-5; D is possibly TRBD1 (6 bases). The CDR3 sequence is 14 residues long. V lost 4 bases and J 2 bases, leaving 12 bases between the germline ends. Germline CDR1 is SGHDT and CDR2 is YYEEEE. The DNA for the CDR3 is TGTGCCAGCAGCACCACAGGGCGTCAAGAGACCCAGTACTTC. It specifies CASSTTGRQETQYF.

As DNA, the CDR3 is TGTGCCAGCAGTTCGAAGCAGGAGCAGTTCTTC. Translation gives CASSSKQEQFF. The chain couples TRBV27 to TRBJ2-1; no definite D call. CDR1 is MNHEY, CDR2 SMNVEV, per germline (reference sequence). The CDR3 has 11 amino acids. Trimming took 4 bases from V and 10 from J, leaving 8 bases between them.

This rearrangement joins TRBV7-8 to TRBJ1-1; D remains unclear. V lost 3 bases, J lost 7 bases, and 15 bases lay in between. The CDR3 contains 14 residues. CDR1 and CDR2 from the germline V gene are SGHVS and FQNEAQ. Here the CDR3 reads CASSFSTPLGEAFF. In DNA, the CDR3 is TGTGCCAGCAGCTTTTCGACACCTTTGGGTGAAGCTTTCTTT.